This record concerns one TCR beta chain sequence. Its antigen is unknown. A much more abundant neighbour one base away suggests this may be a read error. CDR1 and CDR2 (germline): SGHVS, FQNEAQ. This CDR3 is built from 18 residues. The data derive from a study of glioma-infiltrating T cells. Study results and limitations: Tissue-blood divergence was below expectation in non-neoplastic patients, above in gliomas.

Using RNA template, CDR3s of TCR alpha and beta were amplified with iRepertoire arm-PCR. TCRdb itself ran the multiplex PCR reads through MiXCR, one entry per CDR3 protein. The sample includes 100,000 to 150,000 distinct CDR3 sequences, approximately 23% of them seen just once. The sample taken for sequencing was glioma tissue, nonneoplastic brain tissue, or PBMCs (not recorded which). V gene TRBV7-8 combines with J gene TRBJ1-6; TRBD1 matches at 10 bases. The clonotype comes from a human donor with low-grade glioma or glioblastoma, undergoing nonglioma brain surgery, or in good health (not recorded which). The chain's CDR3 is CASSLAPGTGANNSLLHF. CDR3 nucleotides: TGTGCCAGCAGCTTAGCCCCCGGGACAGGGGCCAATAATTCACTCCTCCACTTT.